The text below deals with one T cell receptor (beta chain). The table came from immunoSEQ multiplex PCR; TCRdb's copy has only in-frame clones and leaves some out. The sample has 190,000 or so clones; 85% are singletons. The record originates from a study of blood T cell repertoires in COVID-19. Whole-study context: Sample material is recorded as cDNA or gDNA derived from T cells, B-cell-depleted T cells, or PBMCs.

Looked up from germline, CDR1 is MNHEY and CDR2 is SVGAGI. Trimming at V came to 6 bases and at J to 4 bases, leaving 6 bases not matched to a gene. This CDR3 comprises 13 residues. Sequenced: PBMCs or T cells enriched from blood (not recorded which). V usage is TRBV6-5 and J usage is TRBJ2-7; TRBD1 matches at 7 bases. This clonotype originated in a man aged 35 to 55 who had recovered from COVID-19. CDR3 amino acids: CASSRGTRYEQYF. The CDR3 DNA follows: TGTGCCAGCAGCAGGGGGACGCGATACGAGCAGTACTTC.